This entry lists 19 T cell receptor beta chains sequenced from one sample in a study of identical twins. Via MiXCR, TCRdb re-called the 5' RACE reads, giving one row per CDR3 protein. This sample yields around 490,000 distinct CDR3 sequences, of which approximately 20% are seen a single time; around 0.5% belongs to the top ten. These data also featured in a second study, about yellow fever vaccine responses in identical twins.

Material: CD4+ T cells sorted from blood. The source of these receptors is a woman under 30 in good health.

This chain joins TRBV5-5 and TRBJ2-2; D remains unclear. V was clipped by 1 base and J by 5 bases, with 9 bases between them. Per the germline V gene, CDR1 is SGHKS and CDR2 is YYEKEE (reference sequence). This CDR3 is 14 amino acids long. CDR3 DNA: TGTGCCAGCAGCTTGATGACGGTAACCGGGGAGCTGTTTTTT. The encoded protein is CASSLMTVTGELFF.

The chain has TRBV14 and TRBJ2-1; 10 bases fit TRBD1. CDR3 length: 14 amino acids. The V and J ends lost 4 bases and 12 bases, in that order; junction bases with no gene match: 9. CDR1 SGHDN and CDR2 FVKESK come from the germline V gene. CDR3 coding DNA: TGTGCCAGCAGCCGTCCGGGACAGGGGATTTGGCAGTTCTTC. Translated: CASSRPGQGIWQFF. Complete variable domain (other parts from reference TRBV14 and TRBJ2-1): EAGVTQFPSHSVIEKGQTVTLRCDPISGHDNLYWYRRVMGKEIKFLLHFVKESKQDESGMPNNRFLAERTGGTYSTLKVQPAELEDSGVYFCASSRPGQGIWQFFGPGTRLTVL.

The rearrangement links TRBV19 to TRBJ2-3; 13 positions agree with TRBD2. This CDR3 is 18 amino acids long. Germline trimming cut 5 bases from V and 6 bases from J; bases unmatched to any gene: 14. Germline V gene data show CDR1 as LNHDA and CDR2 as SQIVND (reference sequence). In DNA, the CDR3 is TGTGCCAGTAGTGTGAACCCTACTAGCGGGAGGGCGAGGGATACGCAGTATTTT. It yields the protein CASSVNPTSGRARDTQYF.

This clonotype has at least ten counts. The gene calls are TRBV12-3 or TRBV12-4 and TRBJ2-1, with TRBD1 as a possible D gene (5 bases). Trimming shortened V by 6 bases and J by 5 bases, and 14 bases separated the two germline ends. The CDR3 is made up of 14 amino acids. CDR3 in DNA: TGTGCCAGCAGGGGGCCTCGCCTTAACAATGAGCAGTTCTTC. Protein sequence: CASRGPRLNNEQFF.

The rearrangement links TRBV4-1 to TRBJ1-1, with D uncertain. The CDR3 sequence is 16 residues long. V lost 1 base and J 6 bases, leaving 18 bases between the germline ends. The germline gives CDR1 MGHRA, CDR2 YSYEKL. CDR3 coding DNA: TGCGCCAGCAGCCAAGGCAGCCAGACACTTAACGCTGAAGCTTTCTTT. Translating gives CASSQGSQTLNAEAFF.

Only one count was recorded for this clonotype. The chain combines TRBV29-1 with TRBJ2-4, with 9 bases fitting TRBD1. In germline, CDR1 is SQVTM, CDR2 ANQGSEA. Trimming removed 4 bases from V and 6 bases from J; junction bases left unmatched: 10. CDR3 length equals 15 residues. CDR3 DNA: TGCAGCGTTGCCGATCCTACAGGGGGCAGAAACATTCAGTACTTC. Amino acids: CSVADPTGGRNIQYF.

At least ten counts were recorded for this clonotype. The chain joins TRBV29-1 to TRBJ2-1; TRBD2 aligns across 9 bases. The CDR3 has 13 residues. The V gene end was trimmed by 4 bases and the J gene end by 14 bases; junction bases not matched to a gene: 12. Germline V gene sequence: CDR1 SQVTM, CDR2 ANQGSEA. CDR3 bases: TGCAGCGTTGTTGGGCGGGAGGGCCGTAGAGAGTTCTTC. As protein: CSVVGREGRREFF.

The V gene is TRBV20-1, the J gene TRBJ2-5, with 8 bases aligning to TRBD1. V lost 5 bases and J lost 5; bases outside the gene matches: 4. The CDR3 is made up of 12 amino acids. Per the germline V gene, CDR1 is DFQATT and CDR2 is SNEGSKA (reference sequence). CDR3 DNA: TGCAGTGCTGGACAGGGCCTGGAGACCCAGTACTTC. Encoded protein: CSAGQGLETQYF.

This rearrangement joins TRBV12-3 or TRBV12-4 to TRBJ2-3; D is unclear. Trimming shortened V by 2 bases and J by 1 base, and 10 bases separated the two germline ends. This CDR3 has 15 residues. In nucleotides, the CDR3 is TGTGCCAGCAGTTTAACAGCCCGCGGCACAGATACGCAGTATTTT. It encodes CASSLTARGTDTQYF.

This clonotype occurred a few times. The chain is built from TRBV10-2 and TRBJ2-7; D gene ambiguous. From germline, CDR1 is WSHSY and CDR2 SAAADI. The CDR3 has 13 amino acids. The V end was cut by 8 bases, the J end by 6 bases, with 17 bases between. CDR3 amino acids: CASGSSPLGEQYF. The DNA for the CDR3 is TGCGCCAGCGGAAGTAGTCCCCTTGGCGAGCAGTACTTC.

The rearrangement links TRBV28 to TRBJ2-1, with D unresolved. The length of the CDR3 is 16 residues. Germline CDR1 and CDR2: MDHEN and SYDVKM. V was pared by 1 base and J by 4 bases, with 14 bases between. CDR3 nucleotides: TGTGCCAGCAGTTTATCTGGCAAGGCTAGTTACAATGAGCAGTTCTTC. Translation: CASSLSGKASYNEQFF.

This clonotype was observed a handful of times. The CDR3 protein is CASSLSGGQLAKNIQYF. The CDR3 DNA is TGCGCCAGCAGCTTGTCAGGGGGGCAACTAGCCAAAAACATTCAGTACTTC. This chain uses TRBV5-1 with TRBJ2-4, with a tentative D call TRBD1 (7 bases). Deletions cut 1 base from V and 0 bases from J, with 14 bases between. CDR1 and CDR2 (germline): SGHRS, YFSETQ. The CDR3 sequence is 17 residues long.

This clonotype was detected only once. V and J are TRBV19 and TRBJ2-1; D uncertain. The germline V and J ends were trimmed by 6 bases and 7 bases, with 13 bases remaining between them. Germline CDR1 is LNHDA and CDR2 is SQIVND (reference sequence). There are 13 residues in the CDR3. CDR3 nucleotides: TGTGCCAGTAGGGCCGGGCGTACGAATGAGCAGTTCTTC. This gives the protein CASRAGRTNEQFF.

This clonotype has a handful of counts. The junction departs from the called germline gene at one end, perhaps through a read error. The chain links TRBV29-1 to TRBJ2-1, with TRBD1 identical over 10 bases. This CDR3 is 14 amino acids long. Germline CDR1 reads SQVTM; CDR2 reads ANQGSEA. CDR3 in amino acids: CSGRRDRGRDEQFF. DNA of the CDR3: TGCAGCGGACGCCGGGACAGGGGACGGGATGAGCAGTTTTTC.

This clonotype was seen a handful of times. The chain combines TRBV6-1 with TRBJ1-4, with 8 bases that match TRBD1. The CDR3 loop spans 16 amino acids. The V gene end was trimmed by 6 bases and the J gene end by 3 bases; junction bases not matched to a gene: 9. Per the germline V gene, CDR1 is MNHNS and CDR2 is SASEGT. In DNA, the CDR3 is TGTGCCAGCAGAAGGACAGGGATGCTGGCTAATGAAAAACTGTTTTTT. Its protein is CASRRTGMLANEKLFF.

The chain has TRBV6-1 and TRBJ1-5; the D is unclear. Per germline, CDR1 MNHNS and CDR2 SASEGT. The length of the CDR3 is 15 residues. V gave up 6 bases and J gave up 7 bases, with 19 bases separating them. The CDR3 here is CASSRDRAAGQPQHF. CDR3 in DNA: TGTGCCAGCAGCCGGGATCGCGCCGCGGGGCAGCCCCAGCATTTT.

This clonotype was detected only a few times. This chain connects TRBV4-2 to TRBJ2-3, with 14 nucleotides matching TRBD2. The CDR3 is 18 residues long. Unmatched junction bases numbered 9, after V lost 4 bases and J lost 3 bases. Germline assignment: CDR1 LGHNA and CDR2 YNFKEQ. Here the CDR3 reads CASSPTSGRVRGTDTQYF. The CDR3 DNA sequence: TGTGCCAGCAGCCCGACTAGCGGGAGGGTTCGGGGGACAGATACGCAGTATTTT.

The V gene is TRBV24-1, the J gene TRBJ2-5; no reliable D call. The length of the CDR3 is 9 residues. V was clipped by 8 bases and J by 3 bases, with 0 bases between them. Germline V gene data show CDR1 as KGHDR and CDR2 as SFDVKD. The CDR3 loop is CATKETQYF. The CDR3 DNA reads TGTGCCACCAAAGAGACCCAGTACTTC.

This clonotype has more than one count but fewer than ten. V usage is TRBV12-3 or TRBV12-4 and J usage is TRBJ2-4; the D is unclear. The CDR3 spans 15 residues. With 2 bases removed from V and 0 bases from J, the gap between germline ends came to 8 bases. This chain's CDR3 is CASSLPRVAKNIQYF. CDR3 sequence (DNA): TGTGCCAGCAGTTTACCCCGGGTAGCCAAAAACATTCAGTACTTC.